Sequencing of this T cell receptor (beta chain) was carried out in a study of identical twins. Broader study findings: The abundant beta clonotypes from cord blood had fewer insertions, and memory repertoires had none of this.

TCRdb reprocessed the 5' RACE reads with MiXCR, giving one entry per CDR3 protein. The repertoire holds hundreds of thousands of distinct CDR3 sequences, roughly 18% seen once, with about an eighth in the top ten. On this clonotype: The target antigen is unknown.

The CDR3 is 15 amino acids. Germline CDR1 is MNHNS and CDR2 is SASEGT. V dropped 6 bases and J dropped 5 bases, with 18 bases sitting between them. The data also belong to a second study, concerning T cells expressing NK-cell markers. According to that study: The authors derived TCR beta repertoires from sorted CD3+CD56+NKG2C+, CD3+CD56+NKG2C- and CD3+CD56-NKG2C+ T cells. Of the CD8+ T cell pool in five or six donors, roughly 1.0-7.0% was accounted for by dominant NKG2C+ clonotypes. HCMV specificity of the expanded NKG2C+ T cell clones stayed unclear.

Material for sequencing was PBMCs. The chain joins TRBV6-1 to TRBJ2-3; possibly TRBD2 for D (5 bases). The sequence was collected from a woman between 18 and 29 years old in good health. The DNA of the CDR3 is TGTGCCAGCAGACGGCTTACCGGGGTAGTAGATACGCAGTATTTT. Translating gives CASRRLTGVVDTQYF.